The clone carrying this T cell receptor beta chain was counted ten times or more. These data come from a study of CD8+CD57+ T cells in acquired aplastic anemia. The CDR3 is made up of 15 amino acids. The germline CDR1 and CDR2 sequences are MNHEY and SVGAGI. V shed 0 bases, J shed 11 bases, and the junction held 8 bases outside the gene matches. Using genomic DNA as the template, TCR beta VDJ and CDR3 profiling was carried out. TCRdb recomputed calls from the reads with MiXCR, one row per CDR3 protein. The table lists 100,000 to 150,000 distinct CDR3 sequences, 41% of them singletons. The sample consisted of sorted CD4+, CD8+, or CD8+CD57+ T cells (not recorded which) from PBMCs. The chain has TRBV6-5 and TRBJ2-1; 9 bases align to TRBD2. The source of this sequence is a human donor in good health, serving as a control. The CDR3 region is CASSYSASGNDKQFF. The CDR3, as DNA: TGTGCCAGCAGTTACTCTGCTAGCGGGAATGATAAGCAGTTCTTC.